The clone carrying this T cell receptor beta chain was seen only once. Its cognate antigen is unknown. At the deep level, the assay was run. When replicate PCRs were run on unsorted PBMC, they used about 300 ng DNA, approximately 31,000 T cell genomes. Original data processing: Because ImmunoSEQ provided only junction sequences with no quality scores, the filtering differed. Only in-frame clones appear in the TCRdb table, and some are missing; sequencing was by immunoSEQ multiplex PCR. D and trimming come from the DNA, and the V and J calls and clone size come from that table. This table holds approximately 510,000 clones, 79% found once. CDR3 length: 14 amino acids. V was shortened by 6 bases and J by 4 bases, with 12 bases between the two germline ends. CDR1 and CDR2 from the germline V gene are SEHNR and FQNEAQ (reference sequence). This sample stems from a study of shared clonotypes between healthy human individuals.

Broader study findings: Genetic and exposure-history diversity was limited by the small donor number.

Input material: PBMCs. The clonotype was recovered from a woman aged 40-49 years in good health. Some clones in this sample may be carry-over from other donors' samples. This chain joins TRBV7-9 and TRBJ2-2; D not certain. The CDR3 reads CASRSDTRTGELFF. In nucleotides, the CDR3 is TGTGCCAGCAGATCCGACACGCGCACCGGGGAGCTGTTTTTT.